By proportion, the clone carrying this T cell receptor (beta chain) is medium-sized. Its antigen is undetermined. Using immunoSEQ multiplex PCR, the repertoire was profiled, and TCRdb retains in-frame clones only, with some absent. The table lists 20,000 to 30,000 clones, more than 75% of them singletons. The sample is drawn from a study of OX40 agonist ivuxolimab in advanced cancers. Study overall: In this trial design, patients received ivuxolimab intravenously at 0.01 to 10 mg/kg every 2 weeks. A mean age of about 59 years, range about 20 to 79, was recorded, and more than 80% were male.

Study-level findings and limits: Some nonresponders additionally presented with little normalized T-cell clonal expansion.

The CDR3 is made up of 14 amino acids. V was cut by 8 bases and J by 0 bases, with 8 bases left in between. From germline, CDR1 is MGHDK and CDR2 SYGVNS. The sample consisted of CD4+ or CD8+ T cells sorted from blood, taken in a trial of the OX40 agonist ivuxolimab. The chain employs TRBV25-1 and TRBJ2-6; the D is unclear. The TCR comes from an adult with an advanced solid tumor such as melanoma, head and neck, liver or kidney cancer. CDR3 amino acids: CASLTSSGANVLTF. The CDR3 DNA reads TGTGCCAGCCTTACAAGCTCTGGGGCCAACGTCCTGACTTTC.